This TCR beta chain was observed in a study of shared clonotypes between healthy human individuals. Using immunoSEQ multiplex PCR, the repertoire was profiled, and TCRdb retains in-frame clones only, with some absent. The table includes approximately 2.1 million clones, 85% to 95% detected once. The CDR3 contains 14 residues. Germline assignment: CDR1 SGHNT and CDR2 YYREEE (reference sequence). V lost 0 bases and J 0 bases, leaving 7 bases between the germline ends. The source is a man younger than 35 in good health. Some clones in this sample may be carry-over from other donors' samples. Sequencing was performed on naive CD4+ T cells from PBMCs. The sample's subset: CD45RA+ positively selected. The rearrangement joins TRBV5-4 to TRBJ2-7; D gene uncertain. CDR3 DNA: TGTGCCAGCAGCTTGGGCTTCAGCTCCTACGAGCAGTACTTC. Encoded protein: CASSLGFSSYEQYF.